The 11 T cell receptor beta chains presented below share a single source sample, sequenced in a study of T cells in Graves' hyperthyroidism and ophthalmopathy. There were TCR beta CDR3 regions amplified from RNA transcripts. The HTBI primer set served for first-round RT-PCR of the TCR CDR3. TCRdb re-derived calls from the multiplex PCR reads in MiXCR, one entry per CDR3 protein. The repertoire holds some 740,000 distinct CDR3 sequences, with about 14% as singletons. The specimen sequenced was blood. The receptors stem from a woman between 18 and 29 years old with Graves' hyperthyroidism.

This clonotype was detected ten times or more. The chain uses TRBV30 and TRBJ2-1, with 14 nucleotides matching TRBD2. The trim removed 2 bases at V and 8 bases at J, leaving 5 bases unmatched. The CDR3 has 15 amino acids. In germline, CDR1 is GTSNPN, CDR2 SVGIG (reference sequence). In DNA form, the CDR3 reads TGTGCCTGGAGTCAAGGGACTAGCGGGAGTGATGAGCAGTTCTTC. Translating it yields CAWSQGTSGSDEQFF.

In its sample, this clonotype was seen many times. This chain links TRBV7-3 with TRBJ2-1; TRBD2 matches 15 bases. The CDR3 consists of 16 residues. Germline loops: CDR1 SGHTA, CDR2 FQGTGA. V shed 5 bases, J shed 7 bases, and the junction held 6 bases outside the gene matches. The CDR3 spells CASSPSGTSGRNEQFF. CDR3 sequence (DNA): TGTGCCAGCAGCCCCTCCGGGACTAGCGGGAGGAATGAGCAGTTCTTC.

This clonotype came up many times. The V and J genes are TRBV6-1 and TRBJ2-3, with D unclear. Trimming cost V 1 base and J 0 bases, with 2 bases left between them. This CDR3 region has 13 residues. From germline, CDR1 is MNHNS and CDR2 SASEGT. Here the CDR3 reads CASSEESTDTQYF. The CDR3 DNA is TGTGCCAGCAGTGAAGAGAGCACAGATACGCAGTATTTT.

The chain is built from TRBV28 and TRBJ1-6; possibly TRBD1 for D (5 bases). The CDR3 totals 19 residues. Germline CDR1 and CDR2: MDHEN and SYDVKM. Deletions cut 4 bases from V and 9 bases from J, with 28 bases between. The CDR3 region has the DNA TGTGCCAGCAGTTCCAGGGCGGCCTTTCGTCGTGAGGATGGTTCACCCCTCCACTTT. Translating it yields CASSSRAAFRREDGSPLHF. Filled out from reference TRBV28 and TRBJ1-6, the complete variable domain reads DVKVTQSSRYLVKRTGEKVFLECVQDMDHENMFWYRQDPGLGLRLIYFSYDVKMKEKGDIPEGYSVSREKKERFSLILESASTNQTSMYLCASSSRAAFRREDGSPLHFGNGTRLTVT.

This clonotype showed up many times. The V gene is TRBV7-8, the J gene TRBJ2-7; tentatively, D is TRBD2 (6 bases). CDR1 and CDR2 (germline): SGHVS, FQNEAQ. V gave up 1 base and J gave up 4 bases, with 20 bases separating them. This CDR3 has 17 residues. CDR3 residues: CASSLVLGSPLLYEQYF. CDR3 coding DNA: TGTGCCAGCAGCTTAGTACTCGGGAGTCCCCTTCTTTACGAGCAGTACTTC.

This clonotype has a handful of counts. The chain is built from TRBV29-1 and TRBJ2-1; the D is unclear. The CDR3 length is 13 residues. V was clipped by 4 bases and J by 0 bases, with 7 bases between them. Germline assignment: CDR1 SQVTM and CDR2 ANQGSEA. The chain's CDR3 is CSVVGFSYNEQFF. DNA of the CDR3: TGCAGCGTTGTAGGGTTCTCCTACAATGAGCAGTTCTTC.

This clonotype has more than one count but fewer than ten. The rearrangement joins TRBV27 to TRBJ2-1, with a weak D call TRBD2 (6 bases). Deletions cut 5 bases from V and 3 bases from J, with 11 bases between. The germline CDR1 and CDR2 sequences are MNHEY and SMNVEV (reference sequence). This CDR3 is built from 14 residues. The CDR3 coding sequence is TGTGCCAGCAGTCCTCTGACTAGCTACAATGAGCAGTTCTTC. Its translation is CASSPLTSYNEQFF.

This clonotype was detected many times. This chain links TRBV7-2 with TRBJ1-2, with D perhaps matching TRBD1 (6 bases). Looked up from germline, CDR1 is SGHTA and CDR2 is FQGNSA. The germline V and J ends were trimmed by 8 bases and 2 bases, with 15 bases remaining between them. The CDR3 covers 14 residues. The CDR3 nucleotides read TGTGCCAGCGCCCGAGGGGGGGGGAACTATGGCTACACCTTC. Amino acids: CASARGGGNYGYTF.

This clonotype was detected many times. The rearrangement uses TRBV20-1 and TRBJ2-7; no definite D call. V was trimmed by 6 bases and J by 0 bases, leaving 18 bases between them. CDR3 length equals 15 residues. CDR1 and CDR2 from the germline V gene are DFQATT and SNEGSKA (reference sequence). This chain's CDR3 is CSAAKLASLSYEQYF. In nucleotides, the CDR3 is TGCAGTGCCGCCAAACTCGCCAGTCTCTCCTACGAGCAGTACTTC.

This clonotype was recorded many times. This CDR3 reads CASSTGVPSYEQYF. The CDR3 DNA reads as TGTGCCAGTTCAACGGGAGTTCCCTCCTACGAGCAGTACTTC. The chain has TRBV18 and TRBJ2-7; maybe TRBD2 (6 bases). Trimming removed 9 bases from V and 0 bases from J, with 15 bases in between. Germline loops: CDR1 KGHSH, CDR2 LQKENI. The CDR3 contains 14 residues.

This clonotype showed up many times. The chain uses TRBV18 and TRBJ1-2; 7 bases are shared with TRBD1. This CDR3 has 13 amino acids. The V gene end was trimmed by 3 bases and the J gene end by 7 bases; junction bases not matched to a gene: 5. Germline V gene data show CDR1 as KGHSH and CDR2 as LQKENI. The chain's CDR3 is CASSPDREIGYTF. The CDR3 bases are TGTGCCAGCTCACCCGACAGGGAGATTGGCTACACCTTC. The entire variable domain, with the rest obtained from reference TRBV18 and TRBJ1-2, is as follows: NAGVMQNPRHLVRRRGQEARLRCSPMKGHSHVYWYRQLPEEGLKFMVYLQKENIIDESGMPKERFSAEFPKEGPSILRIQQVVRGDSAAYFCASSPDREIGYTFGSGTRLTVV.